One and the same sample provided the 28 T cell receptor beta chains below, sequenced in a study of blood T cell repertoires in COVID-19. This table comes from immunoSEQ multiplex PCR, and its TCRdb copy is limited to in-frame clones, with some not included. Found here are 150,000 to 200,000 clones, 88% of them singletons; the top ten hold around 9.5%. The sequencing input was PBMCs or T cells enriched from blood (not recorded which). Receptor source: a woman aged 18 to 35 who had recovered from COVID-19.

The rearrangement links TRBV6-2 or TRBV6-3 to TRBJ1-1, with 11 bases matching TRBD1. Germline CDR1 MNHEY, CDR2 SVGEGT. The J segment lost 8 bases and the V segment lost 5 bases, leaving 4 bases of the junction unmatched. The CDR3 runs to 13 residues. CDR3 in amino acids: CASSMRDRGEAFF. In DNA form, the CDR3 reads TGTGCCAGCAGTATGAGGGACAGGGGGGAAGCTTTCTTT.

The chain has TRBV28 and TRBJ2-3; tentative D call: TRBD2 (6 bases). Germline loops: CDR1 MDHEN, CDR2 SYDVKM. The V end lost 8 bases, the J end lost 0 bases, and 12 bases lay between the germline ends. This CDR3 has 14 residues. CDR3 sequence reads: CASSVGGSTDTQYF. The CDR3 region has the DNA TGTGCCAGCTCGGTGGGGGGAAGCACAGATACGCAGTATTTT.

This clone was detected once. The J gene is TRBJ1-4, the V gene TRBV30; D may be TRBD1 (5 bases). The length of the CDR3 is 19 residues. V was clipped by 3 bases and J by 7 bases, with 30 bases between them. The germline V gene has CDR1 GTSNPN and CDR2 SVGIG (reference sequence). The chain's CDR3 is CAWSPYSGDFLTDGEKLFF. The CDR3 DNA reads TGTGCCTGGAGCCCTTATAGCGGGGACTTCCTTACTGATGGTGAAAAACTGTTTTTT.

The V gene is TRBV2, the J gene TRBJ2-1, with no clear D. The CDR3 consists of 11 residues. Trimming took off 8 bases at V and 7 bases at J, with 9 bases between the two ends. Germline CDR1 reads SNHLY; CDR2 reads FYNNEI. The CDR3 is CASCLLNEQFF. The CDR3 DNA reads TGTGCCAGCTGTCTACTAAATGAGCAGTTCTTC. The full variable domain, with the rest looked up from reference TRBV2 and TRBJ2-1, is EPEVTQTPSHQVTQMGQEVILRCVPISNHLYFYWYRQILGQKVEFLVSFYNNEISEKSEIFDDQFSVERPDGSNFTLKIRSTKLEDSAMYFCASCLLNEQFFGPGTRLTVL.

The chain is built from TRBV28 and TRBJ2-7; the match to TRBD1 covers 9 bases. The V gene's germline CDR1 is MDHEN and CDR2 SYDVKM. J was trimmed by 1 base and V by 5 bases; bases with no gene match: 12. CDR3 length: 17 residues. The CDR3 reads CASSVPPGTGRSYEQYF. CDR3 in DNA: TGTGCCAGCAGTGTACCTCCCGGGACAGGGAGGTCCTACGAGCAGTACTTC.

The chain recombines TRBV6-1 with TRBJ2-6; TRBD2 aligns across 7 bases. Looked up from germline, CDR1 is MNHNS and CDR2 is SASEGT. Losses at the gene ends were 0 bases for V and 0 bases for J; bases not matched to a gene: 2. This CDR3 has 17 residues. In nucleotides, the CDR3 is TGTGCCAGCAGTGAAGCCGGGGAGGGCTCTGGGGCCAACGTCCTGACTTTC. Its translation is CASSEAGEGSGANVLTF.

V gene TRBV2 combines with J gene TRBJ2-7; 7 positions agree with TRBD1. The V and J ends lost 2 bases and 0 bases, in that order; junction bases with no gene match: 4. Germline CDR1 and CDR2: SNHLY and FYNNEI. There are 15 residues in the CDR3. The CDR3 loop is CASSESGQHSYEQYF. The CDR3 bases are TGTGCCAGCAGTGAATCGGGACAGCACTCCTACGAGCAGTACTTC. The full variable domain, completed using reference TRBV2 and TRBJ2-7, is EPEVTQTPSHQVTQMGQEVILRCVPISNHLYFYWYRQILGQKVEFLVSFYNNEISEKSEIFDDQFSVERPDGSNFTLKIRSTKLEDSAMYFCASSESGQHSYEQYFGPGTRLTVT.

V is TRBV6-5 and J is TRBJ2-2; D ambiguous. This CDR3 contains 11 residues. Trimming pared 4 bases from V and 6 bases from J, leaving 3 bases between. CDR1 and CDR2 from the germline V gene are MNHEY and SVGAGI. The CDR3 is CASSSAGELFF. DNA for the CDR3: TGTGCCAGCAGTTCTGCCGGGGAGCTGTTTTTT.

The gene calls are TRBV4-1 and TRBJ1-1, with D possibly matching TRBD1 (5 bases). Germline CDR1 and CDR2: MGHRA and YSYEKL. The CDR3 runs to 13 residues. The V end was cut by 3 bases, the J end by 7 bases, with 12 bases between. The CDR3 region is CASSHGGAVEAFF. CDR3 sequence (DNA): TGCGCCAGCAGCCACGGAGGGGCGGTTGAAGCTTTCTTT.

The chain couples TRBV5-1 to TRBJ1-2; no definite D call. Trimming left V 0 bases short and J 11 bases short, with 14 bases between. The germline V gene has CDR1 SGHRS and CDR2 YFSETQ. CDR3 length: 13 amino acids. CDR3: CASSLAGERAYTF. Here the CDR3 DNA reads TGCGCCAGCAGCTTGGCCGGTGAGCGAGCGTACACCTTC.

V is TRBV27 and J is TRBJ1-1; no definite D call. Trimming took 0 bases from V and 1 from J, leaving 12 bases between them. CDR1 and CDR2 (germline): MNHEY, SMNVEV (reference sequence). The CDR3 runs to 16 residues. This chain's CDR3 is CASSLSPGRANTEAFF. CDR3 DNA: TGTGCCAGCAGTTTATCCCCCGGGAGGGCGAACACTGAAGCTTTCTTT.

As concerns this clone: At one boundary the junction diverges from the germline segment, which might be a read error. This rearrangement joins TRBV11-2 to TRBJ1-3; possibly TRBD1 for D (6 bases). The CDR3 covers 16 residues. Germline CDR1 SGHAT, CDR2 FQNNGV. The CDR3 spells CASNRDTRPSGNAIYF. CDR3 DNA: TGTGCCAGCAACCGGGACACGAGGCCATCTGGAAACGCCATATATTTT.

J is TRBJ1-5 and V is TRBV28; D remains ambiguous. Looked up from germline, CDR1 is MDHEN and CDR2 is SYDVKM. This CDR3 comprises 13 residues. Trimming removed 3 bases from V and 4 bases from J, with 7 bases in between. The CDR3 region has the DNA TGTGCCAGCAGTTTTTCAGGTAATCAGCCCCAGCATTTT. This sequence encodes CASSFSGNQPQHF.

This rearrangement joins TRBV30 to TRBJ1-1; 8 nucleotides align to TRBD1. This CDR3 is 13 amino acids long. J lost 8 bases, V lost 3 bases, and 8 bases had no gene match. Looked up from germline, CDR1 is GTSNPN and CDR2 is SVGIG (reference sequence). CDR3 DNA sequence: TGTGCCTGGAGCCAGATCAGGGGGCTGGAAGCTTTCTTT. Protein: CAWSQIRGLEAFF.

The rearrangement uses TRBV5-4 and TRBJ1-2; tentatively, D is TRBD1 (6 bases). CDR1 and CDR2 (germline): SGHNT, YYREEE (reference sequence). This CDR3 contains 14 residues. V was pared by 4 bases and J by 1 base, with 11 bases between. Written as DNA, the CDR3 is TGTGCCAGCAGCCCCGACAGGTTTAACTATGGCTACACCTTC. It codes for CASSPDRFNYGYTF.

This chain joins TRBV5-1 and TRBJ1-5, with 9 bases aligning to TRBD1. V lost 4 bases to trimming and J lost 2 bases; unmatched junction nucleotides: 4. This CDR3 is built from 15 residues. CDR1 is SGHRS, CDR2 YFSETQ, per germline. This CDR3 is CASSAGQGGNQPQHF. The CDR3 nucleotides are TGCGCCAGCAGCGCGGGACAGGGTGGCAATCAGCCCCAGCATTTT. Filled out from reference TRBV5-1 and TRBJ1-5, the complete variable domain reads KAGVTQTPRYLIKTRGQQVTLSCSPISGHRSVSWYQQTPGQGLQFLFEYFSETQRNKGNFPGRFSGRQFSNSRSEMNVSTLELGDSALYLCASSAGQGGNQPQHFGDGTRLSIL.

The chain combines TRBV13 with TRBJ2-3; TRBD2 matches at 14 bases. Unmatched junction bases numbered 9, after V lost 4 bases and J lost 0 bases. The CDR3 runs to 19 residues. CDR1 PRHDT and CDR2 FYEKMQ come from the germline V gene (reference sequence). The CDR3 DNA follows: TGTGCCAGCAGCTCCCTGGGACTAGCGGGAGCAACTAGCACAGATACGCAGTATTTT. Protein sequence: CASSSLGLAGATSTDTQYF.

The gene calls are TRBV19 and TRBJ1-2; TRBD1 matches at 7 bases. Unmatched junction bases numbered 10, after V lost 4 bases and J lost 5 bases. Germline V gene lookup returns CDR1 LNHDA and CDR2 SQIVND (reference sequence). There are 15 residues in the CDR3. Here the CDR3 reads CASSTSTGEAYGYTF. CDR3 DNA sequence: TGTGCCAGTAGTACAAGTACAGGGGAGGCTTATGGCTACACCTTC.

The chain carries TRBV6-5 and TRBJ1-3; 7 bases agree with TRBD1. CDR1 and CDR2 (germline): MNHEY, SVGAGI. Losses at the gene ends were 6 bases for V and 4 bases for J; bases not matched to a gene: 9. There are 15 residues in the CDR3. The CDR3 here is CASSRETGSGNTIYF. The CDR3 coding sequence is TGTGCCAGCAGCCGAGAGACAGGGTCAGGAAACACCATATATTTT.

This clone has only a few counts. CDR3 region: CASFWTGYYEAFF. The CDR3 region has the DNA TGTGCCAGCTTCTGGACAGGCTACTATGAAGCTTTCTTT. The chain links TRBV2 to TRBJ1-1; 7 bases are a match to TRBD1. This CDR3 spans 13 amino acids. Trimming cost V 8 bases and J 7 bases; bases outside gene matches: 10. Germline V gene sequence: CDR1 SNHLY, CDR2 FYNNEI.

In this sample, this clone turned up once. The CDR3 protein is CASSLSGTGRPFF. The DNA for the CDR3 is TGCGCCAGCAGCCTCTCCGGGACAGGGCGGCCTTTCTTT. V is TRBV5-1 and J is TRBJ1-1; 9 nucleotides agree with TRBD1. The CDR3 covers 13 residues. The germline CDR1 and CDR2 sequences are SGHRS and YFSETQ. V lost 4 bases and J lost 12; bases outside the gene matches: 10.

The rearrangement uses TRBV29-1 and TRBJ1-2; D is perhaps TRBD1 (6 bases). Trimming removed 2 bases at V and 6 bases at J, with 13 bases between. Germline V gene data show CDR1 as SQVTM and CDR2 as ANQGSEA. The CDR3 has 13 amino acids. The CDR3 loop reads CSVEMGSGDGYTF. CDR3 DNA sequence: TGCAGCGTTGAAATGGGGTCAGGGGATGGCTACACCTTC.

Written as DNA, the CDR3 is TGTGCCAGCAGCTTAGCGGGAATCGACAGAGGTTCCCGCAATGAGCAGTTCTTC. Protein: CASSLAGIDRGSRNEQFF. The V call is TRBV7-9, the J call TRBJ2-1, with a tentative D call TRBD1 (5 bases). The CDR3 runs to 18 residues. V was cut by 0 bases and J by 6 bases, with 21 bases left in between. The germline V gene encodes CDR1 SEHNR and CDR2 FQNEAQ (reference sequence).

V usage is TRBV19 and J usage is TRBJ1-1; 8 bases line up with TRBD1. CDR1 LNHDA and CDR2 SQIVND come from the germline V gene (reference sequence). This CDR3 has 15 residues. V was clipped by 8 bases and J by 2 bases; unmatched bases: 10. The CDR3 bases are TGTGCCAGTGAAGCAGGGGGCGAGGGTAACACTGAAGCTTTCTTT. Translated, it gives CASEAGGEGNTEAFF.

This chain links TRBV5-5 with TRBJ2-2; 13 bases map to TRBD2. The CDR3 extends over 18 amino acids. Losses at the gene ends were 2 bases for V and 4 bases for J; bases not matched to a gene: 8. The germline CDR1 and CDR2 sequences are SGHKS and YYEKEE (reference sequence). In DNA, the CDR3 is TGTGCCAGCAGCTTAATCGGACTAGCGGGGGTTGTCACCGGGGAGCTGTTTTTT. This gives the protein CASSLIGLAGVVTGELFF.

This clone was detected only once. The rearrangement joins TRBV5-4 to TRBJ2-3, with TRBD2 as a possible D gene (6 bases). The CDR3 runs 16 residues. The V end lost 0 bases, the J end lost 3 bases, and 14 bases lay between the germline ends. Germline CDR1 SGHNT, CDR2 YYREEE (reference sequence). The CDR3 region has the DNA TGTGCCAGCAGCTTGGGACTAGAAGGTTATACAGATACGCAGTATTTT. The encoded protein is CASSLGLEGYTDTQYF.

The chain employs TRBV19 and TRBJ2-7; 8 bases align to TRBD2. There are 16 residues in the CDR3. Germline-derived CDR1 and CDR2 are LNHDA and SQIVND (reference sequence). After removal of 4 bases from V and 1 base from J, the junction contained 9 bases not matched to a gene. CDR3 nucleotide sequence: TGTGCCAGTAGTACGGGAGGGCGATCTTTTTCCTACGAGCAGTACTTC. Its translation is CASSTGGRSFSYEQYF.

The rearrangement links TRBV15 to TRBJ1-5; D is ambiguous. The V end lost 0 bases, the J end lost 6 bases, and 6 bases lay between the germline ends. The germline CDR1 and CDR2 sequences are LNHNV and YYDKDF (reference sequence). This CDR3 has 13 amino acids. The chain's CDR3 is CATSREFSQPQHF. CDR3 bases: TGTGCCACCAGCAGAGAATTCAGTCAGCCCCAGCATTTT.